This T cell receptor beta chain derives from a study of blood T cell repertoires in COVID-19 (dated by TCRdb to about 2020). For the study in its entirety: The collaborator samples originated in the United States, Italy and Spain and spanned the acute and convalescent phases of COVID-19. The dataset comprised deeply sampled blood TCRbeta repertoires from subjects exposed to, actively infected with, or recovered from COVID-19. The repertoires were made available in a free public database intended to serve as a resource for research on the immune response to SARS-CoV-2. The sample metadata nearly always contained a de-identified subject ID, COVID-19 status, age in years and sex. The prospective study material was composed of cDNA or gDNA derived from T cells, B-cell-depleted T cells, or PBMCs. The samples were drawn from the first 160 participants of the ongoing ImmuneRACE study and from 950 to 1,500 subjects provided by 6 global collaborators. Where HLA class I and class II types were available, the types were taken from metadata supplied by the sample provider, not from assay-based typing.

General conclusions and limits of the study: The amount of clinical and demographic metadata varied by source and participant and was provided uncurated.

The immunoSEQ Assay, a bias-controlled multiplex PCR, was used to amplify TCRbeta CDR3 regions from genomic DNA. Turning to the authors' computational methods: The number of nucleated cells in each sample was estimated from the amplification of reference gene primers within the assay. Sequence reads were collapsed and filtered to measure the absolute abundance of every unique TCRbeta CDR3 rearrangement. Productive Simpson clonality was computed per sample as the square root of Simpson's diversity index over productive rearrangements. TCRdb limited this immuneACCESS table to in-frame rearrangements with V and J called. A share of clones is missing; checked studies link under half to unresolved V genes, and the rest is unexplained. The DNA gave D and trimming, while V, J and clone size come from that table. Counted in this sample were about 190,000 clones; 84% of them appeared once. In total, the top ten clones hold more than 2.5% of the sample.

Note on this clone: No cognate antigen has been identified for it. Base-call qualities are not available, and no considerably larger clone is one nucleotide away.

Here V drops 2 bases and J drops 14 bases, and the junction holds 8 bases not matched to any gene. Including cysteine and phenylalanine, the CDR3 has 13 amino acids. Just CDR3 DNA is preserved here, 39 bases in frame from base 1. As encoded in the germline V gene, CDR1 is MNHNS while CDR2 is SASEGT. In the prospective study, participants were roughly 18 to 89 years old, resided in under 30 geographic areas of the United States, and were enrolled through a virtual design. Cohort assignment in the prospective study relied on participant-reported clinical history from a screening survey and a study questionnaire. Recovered participants in ImmuneRACE Cohort 3 were defined as having two consecutive negative NP/OP PCR tests, clearance from a healthcare professional, or resolution of symptoms. Each participant in the prospective study had whole blood, serum and a nasopharyngeal or oropharyngeal swab collected by mobile phlebotomists. Over a roughly two-month period, participants in the prospective study had the option of providing additional blood draws and questionnaires. Prospective study blood samples were shipped either frozen or at room temperature before DNA extraction.

Sequences were obtained from PBMCs or T cells enriched from blood (not recorded which). This TCR was recovered from a woman in her twenties or thirties who had recovered from COVID-19. This chain is built from TRBV6-1 and TRBJ1-4, with TRBD1 matching 7 junction bases. CDR3 loop: CASSEPGTEFLFF. The DNA sequence is as follows: TGTGCCAGCAGTGAACCCGGGACAGAGTTCCTGTTTTTT.